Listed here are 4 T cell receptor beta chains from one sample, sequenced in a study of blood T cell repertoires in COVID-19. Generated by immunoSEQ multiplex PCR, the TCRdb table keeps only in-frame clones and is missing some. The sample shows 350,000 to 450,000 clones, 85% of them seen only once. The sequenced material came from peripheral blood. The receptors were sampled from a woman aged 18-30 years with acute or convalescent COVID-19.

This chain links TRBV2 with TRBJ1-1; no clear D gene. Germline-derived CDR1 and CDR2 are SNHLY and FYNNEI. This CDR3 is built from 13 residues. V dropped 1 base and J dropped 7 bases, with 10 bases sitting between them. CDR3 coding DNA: TGTGCCAGCAGTGAAGAAGTTCGGGGTGAAGCTTTCTTT. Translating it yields CASSEEVRGEAFF.

CDR3 in DNA: TGTGCCACCAGTGAAGGGACAGGGGGCCACGGGGAGCTGTTTTTT. The encoded protein is CATSEGTGGHGELFF. The J gene is TRBJ2-2, the V gene TRBV24-1; 12 nucleotides align to TRBD1. Trimming removed 4 bases from V and 7 bases from J; junction bases left unmatched: 3. Germline V gene data show CDR1 as KGHDR and CDR2 as SFDVKD. CDR3 length: 15 residues.

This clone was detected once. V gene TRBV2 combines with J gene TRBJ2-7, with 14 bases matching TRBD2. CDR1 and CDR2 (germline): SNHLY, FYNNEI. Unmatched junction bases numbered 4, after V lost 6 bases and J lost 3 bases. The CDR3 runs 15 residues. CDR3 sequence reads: CASSPGLAGDYEQYF. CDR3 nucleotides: TGTGCCAGCAGCCCGGGACTAGCGGGGGACTACGAGCAGTACTTC.

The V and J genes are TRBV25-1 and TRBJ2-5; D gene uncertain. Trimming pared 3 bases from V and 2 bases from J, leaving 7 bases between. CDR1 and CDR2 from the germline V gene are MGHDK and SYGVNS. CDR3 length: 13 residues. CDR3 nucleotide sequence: TGTGCCAGCAGTGATAAGCAACAAGAGACCCAGTACTTC. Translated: CASSDKQQETQYF.